In its sample, the clone carrying this TCR beta chain was seen once. Its antigen is unidentified. CDR1 and CDR2 (germline): MDHEN, SYDVKM. V was pared by 5 bases and J by 4 bases, with 18 bases between. This CDR3 contains 16 residues. Measured with immunoSEQ multiplex PCR; TCRdb has only the in-frame clones, and not every one. Of some 180,000 clones listed, more than 75% are singletons. This sample is drawn from a study of cytomegalovirus exposure and HLA in healthy donors. General observations from the study: Cytomegalovirus-associated status was assigned to 164 TCR beta chains. Cytomegalovirus status was reportedly diagnosed by the classifier with high specificity and sensitivity. Under in vitro conditions, a few CMV-associated chains were confirmed as specific for CMV antigens.

It was the roughly 130-subject validation cohort, separate from the roughly 700-subject first cohort, to which the donors belonged. The chain links TRBV28 to TRBJ1-5; maybe TRBD1 (5 bases). The sample taken for sequencing was PBMCs. This TCR was sampled from a man aged 30 to 45 in good health and CMV-seropositive. CDR3 amino acids: CASSPRGRAQNQPQHF. The CDR3 region has the DNA TGTGCCAGCAGTCCCCGCGGCAGGGCCCAAAATCAGCCCCAGCATTTT.